The clone carrying this T cell receptor (beta chain) was counted a single time. What it binds is not known. The data originate from a study of vaccination effects on CD4 cells after COVID-19. Study-level background: Post-vaccine sample collection fell at a median of 72 days after the second dose. General study points: Pronounced clonal contraction occurred in clones induced by infection and by vaccine late after vaccination.

Trimming took 0 bases from V and 0 from J; bases not matched to a gene: 5. Per germline, CDR1 MGHRA and CDR2 YSYEKL. This CDR3 comprises 17 residues. Sequencing was performed with immunoSEQ multiplex PCR; in TCRdb, only in-frame clones are kept and a portion is missing. The sample consists of tens of thousands of clones, nearly 75% of them appearing once. Isolating CD4+ T cells followed more than eight days of culture. Two doses of BNT162b2 or mRNA-1273 vaccine were administered to participants. Vaccine recipients lacked prior SARS-CoV-2 infection and had negative nucleocapsid antibodies. This chain uses TRBV4-1 with TRBJ1-3, with 7 bases fitting TRBD1. The receptor comes from a human donor who received a COVID-19 vaccine. The source was CD4+ T cells from PBMCs cultured without peptide, collected after COVID-19 vaccination. The CDR3 is CASSQDDRVNSGNTIYF. CDR3 coding DNA: TGCGCCAGCAGCCAAGATGACAGGGTGAACTCTGGAAACACCATATATTTT.